Listed below are T cell receptor beta chains from one sample, sequenced in a study of glioma-infiltrating T cells after dendritic cell vaccination. The protocol was immunoSEQ multiplex PCR, while the TCRdb copy is restricted to in-frame clones and leaves out a portion. The sample lists under 130,000 clones, around 81% occurring once. The sample here was blood, taken before dendritic cell vaccination. Source of these receptors: a human donor with glioblastoma. Both conserved end residues are trimmed from each CDR3. A D gene is named only where the DNA matches it firmly.

v_gene,d_gene,len,CDR3aa
TRBV7-7,NA,11,ASSQKTQETQY
TRBV10-3,TRBD1,13,AIRIGQGRGNTIY
TRBV6-1,NA,14,ASSANRAGGLYGYT
TRBV7-9,NA,11,ASDSGGNTEAF
TRBV5-1,TRBD1,17,ASSPEGQGDPSGHNEQF
TRBV19,NA,11,ASSIGRQETQY
TRBV7-9,TRBD1,15,ASSQGRTGRTNYGYT
TRBV4-1,NA,14,ASSQVFGPENSPLH
TRBV5-6,NA,11,ASSRGTRETQY
TRBV4-2,TRBD2,12,ASSATGGKHEQY
TRBV4-1,NA,14,ASSHPGGLYAGKLF
TRBV14,NA,12,ASTRYANTGELF
TRBV9,NA,9,ASGSGIGYT
TRBV18,TRBD2,14,ASSPTSGGGTDTQY
TRBV12-5,NA,14,ASGLRPRDRTGELF
TRBV20-1,NA,9,SAPGLKEAF
TRBV18,TRBD1,13,ASSPAGGAFDEQY
TRBV2,NA,10,ASSETQQPQH
TRBV2,NA,14,ASFNRRRGKEDTQY
TRBV6-5,NA,14,ASSYYRVGASTEAF
TRBV2,NA,10,ASSGVNTEAF
TRBV9,NA,14,ASSYRQRSSYNEQF
TRBV5-4,TRBD1,11,ASSGQGAAEAF
TRBV4-2,TRBD2,15,ASSQEIGSGGADTQY
TRBV7-2,NA,12,ASSLVQNTGELF
TRBV7-2,TRBD1,14,ASSPRQGRGRTEAF
TRBV7-6,TRBD2,14,ASSLGAGGSGDTQY
TRBV4-3,NA,17,ASSPTSPRAESGDSPLH
TRBV11-2,TRBD1,11,ASSTGQGGGYT
TRBV7-9,TRBD2,14,ASSLPSGENTDTQY
TRBV19,NA,13,ASSIGRIDTGELF
TRBV5-1,TRBD2,14,ASSLISGAGANVLT
TRBV11-2,NA,14,ASSSGLFFVADTQY
TRBV7-2,TRBD2,14,ASSGGLAGGTDTQY
TRBV29-1,TRBD1,9,SVGQGDEQY
TRBV13,TRBD2,14,ASSLGLAGMPGEQY
TRBV2,TRBD1,14,ASSELKTGGVDEQY
TRBV13,TRBD1,14,ASSSDRAPGSYEQY
TRBV5-1,NA,12,ASSTGSSQETQY
TRBV19,NA,14,ASSIGGPLVAGELF
TRBV5-4,NA,13,ASSLDGGSENTIY
TRBV5-1,NA,11,ASSFDSQETQY
TRBV13,TRBD2,14,ASSSISGGAAGELF
TRBV19,NA,14,ASSITTTGTKTGYT
TRBV30,NA,12,ACNWQGLNTEAF